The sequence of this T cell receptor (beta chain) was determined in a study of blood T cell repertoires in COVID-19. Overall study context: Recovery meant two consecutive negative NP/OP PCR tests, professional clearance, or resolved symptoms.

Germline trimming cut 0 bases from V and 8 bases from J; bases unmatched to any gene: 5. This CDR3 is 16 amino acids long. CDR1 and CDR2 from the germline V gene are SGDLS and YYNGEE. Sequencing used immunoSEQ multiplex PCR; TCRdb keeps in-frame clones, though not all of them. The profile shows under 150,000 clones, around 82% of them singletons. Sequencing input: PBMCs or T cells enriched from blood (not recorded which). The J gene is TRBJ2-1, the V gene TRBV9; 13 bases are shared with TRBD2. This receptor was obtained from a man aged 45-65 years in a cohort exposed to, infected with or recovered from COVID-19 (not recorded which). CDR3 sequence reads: CASSVDTSGRADEQFF. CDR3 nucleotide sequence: TGTGCCAGCAGCGTAGATACTAGCGGGAGGGCCGATGAGCAGTTCTTC.